These 30 T cell receptor beta chains came from one sample sequenced in a study of technical replicates of blood from a few donors. Repertoires were generated with immunoSEQ multiplex PCR, while TCRdb's copy carries only in-frame clones and drops some. The sample has some 87,000 clones; 95% to 98% are singletons. The sequenced material came from T cells isolated from PBMCs. The source of these receptors is a human donor in good health.

The V call is TRBV7-9, the J call TRBJ2-3; no clear D gene. This CDR3 has 13 residues. The germline V gene encodes CDR1 SEHNR and CDR2 FQNEAQ (reference sequence). V lost 5 bases and J lost 1, with 7 bases in between. CDR3 region: CASSQSGTDTQYF. As DNA, the CDR3 is TGTGCCAGCAGCCAGAGCGGCACAGATACGCAGTATTTT.

This chain connects TRBV28 to TRBJ2-2, with a weak D call TRBD2 (6 bases). The V end was cut by 6 bases, the J end by 5 bases, with 13 bases between. Germline V gene data show CDR1 as MDHEN and CDR2 as SYDVKM. The CDR3 is 14 residues long. The DNA of the CDR3 is TGTGCCAGCAGCCGGACTATGCAGACCGGGGAGCTGTTTTTT. Translating it yields CASSRTMQTGELFF.

The V call is TRBV30, the J call TRBJ2-2; D perhaps matches TRBD1 (6 bases). Germline V gene data show CDR1 as GTSNPN and CDR2 as SVGIG (reference sequence). Trimming removed 3 bases at V and 6 bases at J, with 14 bases between. The length of the CDR3 is 14 residues. The CDR3 sequence: CAWSGTGSSGELFF. The DNA of the CDR3 is TGTGCCTGGAGCGGTACAGGGTCCTCCGGGGAGCTGTTTTTT. Drawing the rest from reference TRBV30 and TRBJ2-2, the complete variable domain is SQTIHQWPATLVQPVGSPLSLECTVEGTSNPNLYWYRQAAGRGLQLLFYSVGIGQISSEVPQNLSASRPQDRQFILSSKKLLLSDSGFYLCAWSGTGSSGELFFGEGSRLTVL.

This rearrangement joins TRBV5-1 to TRBJ1-2, with D perhaps TRBD1 (5 bases). V gave up 7 bases and J gave up 6 bases, with 22 bases separating them. The CDR3 has 15 residues. Germline values: CDR1 SGHRS, CDR2 YFSETQ. CDR3 in amino acids: CASGRQRDGGDGYTF. The CDR3, as DNA: TGCGCCAGCGGACGTCAGCGGGACGGTGGGGATGGCTACACCTTC.

The V call is TRBV6-1, the J call TRBJ2-3; D is possibly TRBD2 (6 bases). Deletions cut 5 bases from V and 3 bases from J, with 9 bases between. CDR3 length: 13 residues. Germline V gene lookup returns CDR1 MNHNS and CDR2 SASEGT. The CDR3: CASSSRETDTQYF. CDR3 nucleotide sequence: TGTGCCAGCAGTTCTCGGGAGACAGATACGCAGTATTTT.

The chain has TRBV9 and TRBJ1-5; D unclear. In germline, CDR1 is SGDLS, CDR2 YYNGEE. The CDR3 has 14 residues. V was shortened by 0 bases and J by 3 bases, with 7 bases between the two germline ends. CDR3 protein: CASSVALNNQPQHF. Written as DNA, the CDR3 is TGTGCCAGCAGCGTAGCACTTAACAATCAGCCCCAGCATTTT.

The J gene is TRBJ2-7, the V gene TRBV6-5; possibly TRBD1 for D (5 bases). This CDR3 spans 13 amino acids. Germline CDR1 and CDR2: MNHEY and SVGAGI. The V end was cut by 6 bases, the J end by 5 bases, with 14 bases between. The CDR3 region is CASSSPGLHEQYF. In DNA, the CDR3 is TGTGCCAGCAGCAGCCCAGGGCTGCACGAGCAGTACTTC.

This chain links TRBV10-3 with TRBJ2-7; TRBD1 agrees at 7 bases. The CDR3 sequence is 14 residues long. Germline CDR1 ENHRY, CDR2 SYGVKD. The V segment lost 10 bases and the J segment 1 base; nucleotides outside the gene matches: 10. Here the CDR3 reads CATNRDSPSYEQYF. The CDR3 DNA reads as TGTGCCACGAACCGGGACAGTCCTTCCTACGAGCAGTACTTC.

V gene TRBV4-2 combines with J gene TRBJ2-1, with D hard to call. The CDR3 has 13 residues. CDR1 is LGHNA, CDR2 YNFKEQ, per germline. Trimming took 1 base from V and 8 from J, leaving 9 bases between them. The CDR3, as DNA: TGTGCCAGCAGCCAAGTTATCTTTCATGAGCAGTTCTTC. It encodes CASSQVIFHEQFF.

A single count supports this clone. The V call is TRBV4-1, the J call TRBJ1-5; 8 positions agree with TRBD1. From germline, CDR1 is MGHRA and CDR2 YSYEKL. The CDR3 contains 15 residues. The trim removed 4 bases at V and 4 bases at J, leaving 6 bases unmatched. The CDR3 DNA sequence: TGCGCCAGCAGCCGGAACAGGGGGGCAAATCAGCCCCAGCATTTT. It translates to CASSRNRGANQPQHF.

The chain carries TRBV19 and TRBJ1-6; D possibly corresponds to TRBD1 (6 bases). The V end was cut by 3 bases, the J end by 2 bases, with 11 bases between. Germline CDR1 is LNHDA and CDR2 is SQIVND (reference sequence). The CDR3 length is 16 residues. The CDR3 DNA is TGTGCCAGTAGTATGACAGGAATTACCTATAATTCACCCCTCCACTTT. Translating gives CASSMTGITYNSPLHF.

The J gene is TRBJ1-1, the V gene TRBV27; D is undetermined. Germline CDR1 and CDR2: MNHEY and SMNVEV (reference sequence). V was clipped by 9 bases and J by 4 bases, with 18 bases between them. This CDR3 region has 14 residues. The CDR3 protein is CASRRVGEGTEAFF. The CDR3 bases are TGTGCCAGTAGGAGGGTCGGTGAGGGCACTGAAGCTTTCTTT.

The chain links TRBV7-8 to TRBJ2-3, with D unclear. From germline, CDR1 is SGHVS and CDR2 FQNEAQ. The CDR3 covers 15 residues. V shed 5 bases and J shed 5 bases, with 17 bases lying between them. CDR3 loop: CASSLHLSGIDTQYF. The CDR3 nucleotides read TGTGCCAGCAGCCTCCACCTAAGTGGTATAGATACGCAGTATTTT.

The CDR3 sequence: CASSDAAAAYNEQFF. CDR3 nucleotides: TGTGCCAGCAGTGACGCGGCTGCGGCCTACAATGAGCAGTTCTTC. The chain combines TRBV6-4 with TRBJ2-1, with no clear D. This CDR3 has 15 amino acids. The ends were cut back, 2 bases at V and 2 bases at J, with 10 bases in the middle. CDR1 MRHNA and CDR2 SNTAGT come from the germline V gene.

The chain joins TRBV16 to TRBJ2-5; the match to TRBD2 covers 8 bases. The V gene end was trimmed by 4 bases and the J gene end by 4 bases; junction bases not matched to a gene: 8. This CDR3 spans 15 amino acids. Germline V lookup: CDR1 KGHSY, CDR2 FQNENV. CDR3 in amino acids: CASSPRGGQGETQYF. CDR3 nucleotide sequence: TGTGCCAGCAGCCCCCGCGGGGGGCAGGGAGAGACCCAGTACTTC.

The CDR3 DNA reads TGCGCCAGCAGCTTGGAGGGGCATGAGCAGTTCTTC. It codes for CASSLEGHEQFF. The V gene is TRBV5-1, the J gene TRBJ2-1; D perhaps matches TRBD1 (5 bases). Trimming took 0 bases from V and 8 from J, leaving 6 bases between them. From germline, CDR1 is SGHRS and CDR2 YFSETQ. The CDR3 is 12 amino acids.

The rearrangement joins TRBV10-1 to TRBJ2-3; D perhaps matches TRBD1 (5 bases). V lost 6 bases and J 4 bases, leaving 14 bases between the germline ends. CDR1 is WNHNN, CDR2 SYGVQD, per germline (reference sequence). The CDR3 spans 14 residues. The DNA of the CDR3 is TGCGCCAGCAGAGCACAGGCGTCTGCAGATACGCAGTATTTT. Translating it yields CASRAQASADTQYF.

The gene calls are TRBV28 and TRBJ2-1; the match to TRBD1 covers 10 bases. J was trimmed by 2 bases and V by 1 base; bases with no gene match: 2. CDR3 size: 16 residues. Germline-derived CDR1 and CDR2 are MDHEN and SYDVKM. The CDR3 DNA sequence: TGTGCCAGCAGTTTATACGGGACAGGGGCCTACAATGAGCAGTTCTTC. Its translation is CASSLYGTGAYNEQFF. The variable domain in full, completed from reference TRBV28 and TRBJ2-1, reads DVKVTQSSRYLVKRTGEKVFLECVQDMDHENMFWYRQDPGLGLRLIYFSYDVKMKEKGDIPEGYSVSREKKERFSLILESASTNQTSMYLCASSLYGTGAYNEQFFGPGTRLTVL.

V usage is TRBV27 and J usage is TRBJ1-5, with D possibly TRBD1 on 5 matching bases. The CDR3 totals 13 residues. V lost 3 bases and J 5 bases, leaving 8 bases between the germline ends. CDR1 and CDR2 from the germline V gene are MNHEY and SMNVEV (reference sequence). CDR3 loop: CASSFGGDQPQHF. The CDR3 region has the DNA TGTGCCAGCAGTTTCGGAGGGGATCAGCCCCAGCATTTT.

This chain uses TRBV10-1 with TRBJ2-1; 8 bases match TRBD1. Per the germline V gene, CDR1 is WNHNN and CDR2 is SYGVQD (reference sequence). Trimming removed 3 bases from V and 4 bases from J; junction bases left unmatched: 8. CDR3 size: 16 residues. CDR3 region: CASSEEGQGSYNEQFF. DNA for the CDR3: TGCGCCAGCAGTGAAGAAGGACAGGGTTCTTACAATGAGCAGTTCTTC.

This chain connects TRBV5-1 to TRBJ2-3, with 9 bases fitting TRBD2. Germline lookup yields CDR1 SGHRS and CDR2 YFSETQ. The CDR3 consists of 17 residues. J was trimmed by 4 bases and V by 0 bases; bases with no gene match: 9. CDR3 sequence (DNA): TGCGCCAGCAGCTTGGGGATACTAGCGGGTTTCGCAGATACGCAGTATTTT. Amino acids: CASSLGILAGFADTQYF.

The chain links TRBV5-1 to TRBJ2-2; perhaps TRBD1 as D (6 bases). The CDR3 runs to 13 residues. V was clipped by 4 bases and J by 6 bases, with 10 bases between them. Per the germline V gene, CDR1 is SGHRS and CDR2 is YFSETQ. CDR3 sequence reads: CASSGTGSGELFF. CDR3 in DNA: TGCGCCAGCAGCGGTACAGGGTCCGGGGAGCTGTTTTTT.

This chain connects TRBV19 to TRBJ1-5; tentatively, D is TRBD1 (6 bases). The CDR3 consists of 15 residues. Germline V lookup: CDR1 LNHDA, CDR2 SQIVND (reference sequence). V gave up 4 bases and J gave up 3 bases, with 13 bases separating them. DNA for the CDR3: TGTGCCAGTAGTACGGGCGGACAGCTCAATCAGCCCCAGCATTTT. This translates into CASSTGGQLNQPQHF.

The V gene is TRBV7-9, the J gene TRBJ1-5; 10 bases align to TRBD1. The V gene's germline CDR1 is SEHNR and CDR2 FQNEAQ (reference sequence). This CDR3 is built from 14 residues. With 5 bases clipped from V and 7 bases from J, the junction kept 5 bases outside the gene matches. The chain's CDR3 is CASSLGQGEQPQHF. In DNA, the CDR3 is TGTGCCAGCAGCCTAGGACAGGGGGAACAGCCCCAGCATTTT.

The chain is built from TRBV4-1 and TRBJ2-2, with 11 bases aligning to TRBD2. CDR1 and CDR2 (germline): MGHRA, YSYEKL. This CDR3 is built from 18 residues. V was pared by 2 bases and J by 1 base, with 6 bases of the junction left unmatched. CDR3 region: CASSQRLAGIVNTGELFF. In DNA, the CDR3 is TGCGCCAGCAGCCAAAGACTAGCGGGAATAGTGAACACCGGGGAGCTGTTTTTT.

The table lists this clone with a count of one. V usage is TRBV5-5 and J usage is TRBJ2-5, with D uncertain. Germline V gene lookup returns CDR1 SGHKS and CDR2 YYEKEE (reference sequence). The CDR3 sequence is 12 residues long. V lost 4 bases and J lost 2, with 6 bases in between. CDR3 sequence (DNA): TGTGCCAGCAGCCGGGTTCAAGAGACCCAGTACTTC. Encoded protein: CASSRVQETQYF.

This chain links TRBV4-1 with TRBJ2-5; no clear D gene. V was clipped by 0 bases and J by 2 bases, with 10 bases between them. Per germline, CDR1 MGHRA and CDR2 YSYEKL. The CDR3 has 15 amino acids. The CDR3: CASSQDLAGQETQYF. In DNA form, the CDR3 reads TGCGCCAGCAGCCAAGACTTGGCAGGACAAGAGACCCAGTACTTC.

The CDR3 bases are TGCGCCAGCAGCTTGGGAACAGGGGCTAATTCACCCCTCCACTTT. It yields the protein CASSLGTGANSPLHF. The chain combines TRBV5-1 with TRBJ1-6, with 7 bases aligning to TRBD1. With V trimmed by 0 bases and J by 6 bases, 3 bases remained unmatched. Germline V gives CDR1 SGHRS, CDR2 YFSETQ. The CDR3 sequence is 15 residues long.

The chain recombines TRBV14 with TRBJ1-6, with a tentative D call TRBD1 (6 bases). The V end was cut by 5 bases, the J end by 3 bases, with 11 bases between. Looked up from germline, CDR1 is SGHDN and CDR2 is FVKESK. The CDR3 has 15 residues. CDR3 protein: CASSFHRVYNSPLHF. CDR3 DNA sequence: TGTGCCAGCAGCTTTCACAGGGTCTATAATTCACCCCTCCACTTT.

The rearrangement joins TRBV15 to TRBJ2-5; D is possibly TRBD2 (6 bases). There are 18 residues in the CDR3. Germline loops: CDR1 LNHNV, CDR2 YYDKDF (reference sequence). The V and J ends lost 6 bases and 0 bases respectively, with 23 bases between them. DNA for the CDR3: TGTGCCACCAGGGCGGGAAGGGTTTTTAACTTATACCAAGAGACCCAGTACTTC. It yields the protein CATRAGRVFNLYQETQYF.